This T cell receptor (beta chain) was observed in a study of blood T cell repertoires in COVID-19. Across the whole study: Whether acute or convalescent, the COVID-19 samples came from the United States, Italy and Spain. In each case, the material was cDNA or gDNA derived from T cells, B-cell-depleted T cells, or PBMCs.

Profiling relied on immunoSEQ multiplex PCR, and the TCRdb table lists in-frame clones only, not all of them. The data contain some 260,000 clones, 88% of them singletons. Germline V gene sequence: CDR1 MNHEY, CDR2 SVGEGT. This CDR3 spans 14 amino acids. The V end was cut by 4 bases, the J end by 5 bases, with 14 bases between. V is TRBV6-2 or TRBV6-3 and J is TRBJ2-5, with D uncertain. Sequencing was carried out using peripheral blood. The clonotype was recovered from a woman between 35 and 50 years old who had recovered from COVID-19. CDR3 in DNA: TGTGCCAGCAGTTCTCCGTGGGCTGGGGAGACCCAGTACTTC. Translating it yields CASSSPWAGETQYF.